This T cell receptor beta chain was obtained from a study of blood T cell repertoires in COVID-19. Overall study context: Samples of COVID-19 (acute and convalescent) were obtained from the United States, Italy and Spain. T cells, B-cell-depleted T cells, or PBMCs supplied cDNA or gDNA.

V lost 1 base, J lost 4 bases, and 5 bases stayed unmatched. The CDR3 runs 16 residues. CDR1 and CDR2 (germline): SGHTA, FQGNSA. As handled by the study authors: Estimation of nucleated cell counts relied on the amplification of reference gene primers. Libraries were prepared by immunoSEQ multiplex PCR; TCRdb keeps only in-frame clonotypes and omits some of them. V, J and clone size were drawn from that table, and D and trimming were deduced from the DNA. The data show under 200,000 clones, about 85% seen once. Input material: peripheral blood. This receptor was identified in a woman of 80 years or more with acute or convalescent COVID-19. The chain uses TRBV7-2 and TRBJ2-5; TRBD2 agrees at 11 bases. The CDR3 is CASSLVGTSGLETQYF. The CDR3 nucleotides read TGTGCCAGCAGCTTAGTAGGGACTAGCGGATTAGAGACCCAGTACTTC.